This TCR beta chain was retrieved from a study of blood T cell repertoires in COVID-19. Whole-study context: Sites in the United States, Italy and Spain provided acute and convalescent COVID-19 samples. PBMCs, B-cell-depleted T cells, or T cells were the source of the cDNA or gDNA that made up the material.

The CDR3 is 13 amino acids. Deletions cut 7 bases from V and 3 bases from J, with 10 bases between. Germline V lookup: CDR1 MDHEN, CDR2 SYDVKM. Original processing notes: The authors estimated nucleated cell counts from reference gene primer amplification. Generated by immunoSEQ multiplex PCR, the TCRdb table keeps only in-frame clones and is missing some. V, J and clone size were drawn from that table, and D and trimming were deduced from the DNA. The sample carries under 300,000 clones, around 80% recorded once. The sequence derives from a woman between 35 and 50 years old with active or convalescent COVID-19. The sequencing input was peripheral blood. The chain employs TRBV28 and TRBJ1-5, with D perhaps matching TRBD1 (5 bases). The CDR3 is CASKGQNNQPQHF. The DNA of the CDR3 is TGTGCCAGCAAGGGGCAGAACAATCAGCCCCAGCATTTT.